One sample yielded the 10 T cell receptor beta chains listed below, sequenced in a study of T-cell reconstitution after alpha-beta-depleted transplantation in children. The authors prepared the TCRbeta library with unique molecular identifiers. TCRdb passed the PCR reads through MiXCR, listing each CDR3 protein once. Here the sample spans almost 500,000 distinct CDR3 sequences, roughly an eighth being singletons. The source material was PBMCs from the stem cell graft donor, sampled from the stem cell graft. These receptors all come from a human donor who donated a stem cell graft to a child with combined immunodeficiency.

This clonotype was detected only a few times. J is TRBJ2-2 and V is TRBV24-1; 7 positions match TRBD1. This CDR3 is 14 amino acids long. The J segment lost 5 bases and the V segment lost 6 bases, leaving 5 bases of the junction unmatched. Looked up from germline, CDR1 is KGHDR and CDR2 is SFDVKD. The CDR3 sequence: CATSRDRQTGELFF. CDR3 nucleotide sequence: TGTGCCACCAGTCGGGACAGACAAACCGGGGAGCTGTTTTTT.

This sequence joins TRBV12-3 or TRBV12-4 and TRBJ2-7; TRBD1 agrees at 7 bases. V shed 2 bases, J shed 6 bases, and the junction held 7 bases outside the gene matches. This CDR3 is 14 amino acids long. Written as DNA, the CDR3 is TGTGCCAGCAGTTTAATGCACGGGACAGCCGAGCAGTACTTC. Translation: CASSLMHGTAEQYF.

In its sample, this clonotype was seen many times. V usage is TRBV5-1 and J usage is TRBJ2-5, with no clear D. CDR3 length: 15 residues. Trimming stripped 0 bases from V and 2 bases from J, with 11 bases between. Germline V gene data show CDR1 as SGHRS and CDR2 as YFSETQ. This CDR3 reads CASSLVPAAQETQYF. The CDR3 DNA follows: TGCGCCAGCAGCTTGGTACCAGCAGCTCAAGAGACCCAGTACTTC.

The chain has TRBV28 and TRBJ1-3; D is unresolved. The CDR3 covers 14 residues. The germline CDR1 and CDR2 sequences are MDHEN and SYDVKM. V was clipped by 7 bases and J by 8 bases, with 18 bases between them. The CDR3 DNA reads TGTGCCAGCACCCCCGGTCGGGGATTTGACACCATATATTTT. It specifies CASTPGRGFDTIYF.

This chain uses TRBV12-3 or TRBV12-4 with TRBJ2-7; 11 nucleotides align to TRBD2. CDR3 size: 15 residues. V lost 6 bases and J lost 0; bases outside the gene matches: 4. This CDR3 is CASSVAGGPSYEQYF. CDR3 sequence (DNA): TGTGCCAGCAGCGTAGCGGGGGGGCCCTCCTACGAGCAGTACTTC.

The chain carries TRBV12-3 or TRBV12-4 and TRBJ2-2; 11 bases align to TRBD2. J lost 9 bases, V lost 2 bases, and 2 bases had no gene match. This CDR3 comprises 14 residues. CDR3 coding DNA: TGTGCCAGCAGTTTAACTAGCGGGAGTCGGGAGCTGTTTTTT. Protein sequence: CASSLTSGSRELFF.

This clonotype was found a few times. The CDR3 DNA is TGTGCCAGCAAAGAATTGGCGGGGGGGAACACCGGGGAGCTGTTTTTT. Translation gives CASKELAGGNTGELFF. This sequence joins TRBV2 and TRBJ2-2, with TRBD2 matching over 8 bases. V dropped 7 bases and J dropped 1; count of bases not matched to a gene: 8. Germline CDR1 SNHLY, CDR2 FYNNEI. This CDR3 has 16 residues.

This clonotype was counted ten times or more. The chain joins TRBV10-3 to TRBJ2-2, with D perhaps TRBD2 (5 bases). The germline V and J ends were trimmed by 6 bases and 0 bases, with 14 bases remaining between them. There are 16 residues in the CDR3. Germline V gives CDR1 ENHRY, CDR2 SYGVKD. CDR3 DNA: TGTGCCATCAGGGGGAGTAACAACGCGAACACCGGGGAGCTGTTTTTT. Translating gives CAIRGSNNANTGELFF.

V is TRBV5-1 and J is TRBJ1-1; possibly TRBD1 for D (6 bases). This CDR3 spans 15 amino acids. The V end was cut by 0 bases, the J end by 4 bases, with 13 bases between. CDR1 is SGHRS and CDR2 is YFSETQ in the germline V gene. CDR3 region: CASSLVGGSGTEAFF. CDR3 in DNA: TGCGCCAGCAGCTTGGTCGGGGGCTCAGGCACTGAAGCTTTCTTT.

This rearrangement joins TRBV2 to TRBJ2-1; no clear D. This CDR3 contains 14 residues. Looked up from germline, CDR1 is SNHLY and CDR2 is FYNNEI. V was clipped by 3 bases and J by 1 base, with 7 bases between them. CDR3 region: CASSDETSYNEQFF. Here the CDR3 DNA reads TGTGCCAGCAGTGATGAGACTTCCTACAATGAGCAGTTCTTC.